These 10 T cell receptor beta chains came from one sample sequenced in a study of prognosis after radiotherapy for stage I lung cancer. Genomic DNA was the source, and TCR beta CDR3 was amplified from it by two-round multiplex PCR. Gene-specific TRBV and TRBJ primers were used in PCR round one. TCRdb ran MiXCR on the multiplex PCR reads and lists one entry per CDR3 protein. The repertoire holds about 31,000 distinct CDR3 sequences, with about 34% as singletons. The sequencing used PBMCs, collected before or after stereotactic body radiation therapy (not recorded which). Source of these receptors: a donor older than 45 with non-small cell lung cancer.

This clonotype has at least ten counts. The V call is TRBV19, the J call TRBJ2-1; 11 nucleotides agree with TRBD2. This CDR3 has 16 residues. The V segment lost 6 bases and the J segment 3 bases; nucleotides outside the gene matches: 7. CDR1 LNHDA and CDR2 SQIVND come from the germline V gene (reference sequence). Written as DNA, the CDR3 is TGTGCCAGTAGCCCCTTCCTAGCGGGAGGCTACAATGAGCAGTTCTTC. This translates into CASSPFLAGGYNEQFF.

This clonotype showed up just a few times. A much bigger clone sits one base away, suggesting this may be a read error. This chain uses TRBV20-1 with TRBJ2-1, with D unresolved. The germline V gene encodes CDR1 DFQATT and CDR2 SNEGSKA (reference sequence). Between the trimmed V and J ends, which lost 1 base and 1 base, there was a span of 11 bases. This CDR3 contains 15 residues. DNA for the CDR3: TGCAGTGCTAGAGGTCCCACGTCGTCCTACAATGAGCAGTTCTTC. As protein: CSARGPTSSYNEQFF.

This clonotype was picked up many times. The V and J genes are TRBV12-3 or TRBV12-4 and TRBJ2-1; D might be TRBD2 (6 bases). There are 13 residues in the CDR3. Trimming took 6 bases from V and 7 from J, leaving 13 bases between them. The CDR3 DNA reads as TGTGCCAGCAGCCGCGGACTAATAAATGAGCAGTTCTTC. Its protein product is CASSRGLINEQFF.

This clonotype came up many times. The rearrangement uses TRBV6-1 and TRBJ2-4; no clear D. Germline CDR1 is MNHNS and CDR2 is SASEGT. CDR3 length: 16 residues. V lost 2 bases, J lost 2 bases, and 13 bases lay in between. CDR3 nucleotide sequence: TGTGCCAGCAGTGAACCCTTCTTGGATCCCAAAAACATTCAGTACTTC. The encoded protein is CASSEPFLDPKNIQYF.

This clonotype has ten or more counts. The chain is built from TRBV4-1 and TRBJ1-3; 7 bases match TRBD1. Germline V gene data show CDR1 as MGHRA and CDR2 as YSYEKL. V shed 3 bases, J shed 2 bases, and the junction held 7 bases outside the gene matches. The CDR3 extends over 16 amino acids. The CDR3 spells CASSHYATGAGNTIYF. Written as DNA, the CDR3 is TGCGCCAGCAGCCACTATGCTACAGGGGCTGGAAACACCATATATTTT.

The V call is TRBV28, the J call TRBJ2-7, with 10 bases fitting TRBD1. CDR3 size: 14 residues. V was clipped by 2 bases and J by 5 bases; unmatched bases: 3. In germline, CDR1 is MDHEN, CDR2 SYDVKM. This CDR3 is CASSLGTGVDEQYF. CDR3 nucleotide sequence: TGTGCCAGCAGTTTAGGGACAGGGGTAGACGAGCAGTACTTC.

There are many counts of this clonotype. The J gene is TRBJ2-3, the V gene TRBV24-1; 7 positions agree with TRBD2. The CDR3 has 16 amino acids. Germline-derived CDR1 and CDR2 are KGHDR and SFDVKD. V shed 0 bases, J shed 0 bases, and the junction held 2 bases outside the gene matches. The CDR3 protein is CATSDLRRESTDTQYF. For the CDR3, the DNA is TGTGCCACCAGTGATTTGAGGCGGGAGAGCACAGATACGCAGTATTTT.

The chain uses TRBV6-1 and TRBJ1-1; D possibly corresponds to TRBD1 (6 bases). Germline loops: CDR1 MNHNS, CDR2 SASEGT. Trimming cost V 0 bases and J 8 bases, with 16 bases left between them. CDR3 length: 15 residues. The CDR3 sequence is CASSEAGAGGVEAFF. The CDR3 DNA sequence: TGTGCCAGCAGTGAAGCGGGGGCGGGGGGCGTAGAAGCTTTCTTT.

With respect to this clonotype: At one end, the junction sequence differs from germline, possibly due to a read error. The J gene is TRBJ2-5, the V gene TRBV24-1; TRBD1 might be the D (6 bases). There are 15 residues in the CDR3. Germline V lookup: CDR1 KGHDR, CDR2 SFDVKD. Written as DNA, the CDR3 is TGTGCCACCAGTGATGGCCCGGACAGTCAAGGGACCCAGTACTTC. This gives the protein CATSDGPDSQGTQYF.

The chain is built from TRBV6-2 or TRBV6-3 and TRBJ2-7; D might be TRBD2 (5 bases). Looked up from germline, CDR1 is MNHEY and CDR2 is SVGEGT. There are 12 residues in the CDR3. For the CDR3, the DNA is TGTGAAAGCAGTTACTCGGGGAACGAGCAGTACTTC. It yields the protein CESSYSGNEQYF.